This TCR beta chain appears in the sequencing data of a study of Ad26.COV2.S vaccination and SARS-CoV-2 variants. Whole-study results and caveats: Spike-specific TCR breadth was greater after Ad26.COV2.S than placebo.

V shed 2 bases and J shed 0 bases, with 13 bases lying between them. Germline CDR1 reads SGHTA; CDR2 reads FQGNSA. This CDR3 region has 16 residues. The treatment here: 15 to 20 received Ad26.COV2.S at low or high dose, single or two shots; five or six received placebo; per-sample allocation not given. Collection of the samples took place on day 63 after the first injection of vaccine or placebo. The donor was a Boston adult aged 18-55 years. It was Wuhan-strain SARS-CoV-2 spike that the Ad26 vaccine vector expressed. Clones were sequenced by immunoSEQ multiplex PCR, and TCRdb holds only the in-frame ones, with some missing. The table shows hundreds of thousands of clones, with about 89% occurring only once. Points on this clone: The antigen is not known.

Sequenced material: peripheral blood, taken in a trial of Ad26.COV2.S vaccine versus placebo. The clonotype originates from a person between 18 and 65 years old who received the Ad26.COV2.S COVID-19 vaccine or a placebo. This chain uses TRBV7-2 with TRBJ1-1; D not certain. CDR3 nucleotide sequence: TGTGCCAGCAGCTTAACCCCAGTGGGGATGAACACTGAAGCTTTCTTT. Amino acid sequence: CASSLTPVGMNTEAFF.